The TCR beta chain under discussion was sequenced for a study of blood T cell repertoires in COVID-19. The table lists this clone with many counts. V was pared by 4 bases and J by 6 bases, with 15 bases between. This CDR3 spans 15 amino acids. Germline V CDR1 and CDR2: SEHNR, FQNEAQ (reference sequence). Measured with immunoSEQ multiplex PCR; TCRdb has only the in-frame clones, and not every one. The sample carries approximately 280,000 clones, 75% to 95% recorded once. V gene TRBV7-9 combines with J gene TRBJ2-2; a weak D match, TRBD2 (5 bases). The material sequenced was peripheral blood. The clonotype was recovered from a woman in her twenties or thirties with COVID-19, enrolled during active disease. CDR3 region: CASSSEDLRAGELFF. The CDR3, as DNA: TGTGCCAGCAGCTCGGAGGACCTGAGGGCCGGGGAGCTGTTTTTT.